The next 17 T cell receptor beta chains were all read from a single sample in a study of blood T cell repertoires in COVID-19. Assay used: immunoSEQ multiplex PCR; TCRdb lists only in-frame clones, some missing. The sample consists of about 250,000 clones, roughly 90% of them appearing once. Sequencing used PBMCs or T cells enriched from blood (not recorded which). These receptors were obtained from a woman aged 45-59 years who had recovered from COVID-19.

The chain joins TRBV4-3 to TRBJ2-1; TRBD2 matches at 10 bases. CDR1 is LGHNA and CDR2 is YSLEER in the germline V gene. The CDR3 covers 16 residues. Germline trimming cut 4 bases from V and 3 bases from J; bases unmatched to any gene: 6. The DNA for the CDR3 is TGCGCCAGCAGCCGCAGGCTAGCGGGGGACTACAATGAGCAGTTCTTC. Its translation: CASSRRLAGDYNEQFF.

This clone was picked up a small number of times. The V call is TRBV27, the J call TRBJ1-5, with 7 positions matching TRBD1. Germline V gene data show CDR1 as MNHEY and CDR2 as SMNVEV (reference sequence). The CDR3 length is 15 residues. J gave up 1 base and V 2 bases, and 2 bases lay outside the gene matches. The CDR3 DNA reads as TGTGCCAGCAGTTTAAAGACAGGGAGCAATCAGCCCCAGCATTTT. The encoded protein is CASSLKTGSNQPQHF.

The sample holds a few counts of this clone. The chain carries TRBV19 and TRBJ1-3, with 12 bases lining up with TRBD1. Germline V gives CDR1 LNHDA, CDR2 SQIVND (reference sequence). This CDR3 is 16 amino acids long. V lost 4 bases and J lost 7; bases outside the gene matches: 8. CDR3 loop: CASSSEGQGARNTIYF. DNA for the CDR3: TGTGCCAGTAGTAGCGAGGGACAGGGGGCACGGAACACCATATATTTT.

The chain is built from TRBV6-6 and TRBJ1-1; 7 nucleotides line up with TRBD1. The CDR3 has 15 amino acids. Per the germline V gene, CDR1 is MNHNY and CDR2 is SVGAGI (reference sequence). With 4 bases clipped from V and 4 bases from J, the junction kept 9 bases outside the gene matches. The DNA of the CDR3 is TGTGCCAGCAGTTTACAGGGGAATTCGGGCACTGAAGCTTTCTTT. This gives the protein CASSLQGNSGTEAFF.

The chain employs TRBV14 and TRBJ1-2; 12 bases are shared with TRBD1. The CDR3 extends over 17 amino acids. V was pared by 4 bases and J by 3 bases, with 9 bases of the junction left unmatched. Germline assignment: CDR1 SGHDN and CDR2 FVKESK. CDR3 sequence (DNA): TGTGCCAGCAGCCCTTCTAGGGACAGGGGGCCCGACTATGGCTACACCTTC. Amino acids: CASSPSRDRGPDYGYTF.

This rearrangement joins TRBV19 to TRBJ2-7, with D possibly being TRBD2 (7 bases). The V gene lost 9 bases and the J gene lost 0 bases, with 15 bases spanning the gap. This CDR3 is built from 14 residues. CDR1 and CDR2 (germline): LNHDA, SQIVND (reference sequence). In DNA, the CDR3 is TGTGCCAGCAGTCGAGGGGGGGCCTCCTACGAGCAGTACTTC. It translates to CASSRGGASYEQYF.

The genes are TRBV7-9 and TRBJ2-1; the D gene is possibly TRBD2 (5 bases). Germline lookup yields CDR1 SEHNR and CDR2 FQNEAQ (reference sequence). With 8 bases removed from V and 4 bases from J, the gap between germline ends came to 15 bases. The CDR3 runs 14 residues. CDR3 protein: CASAVEGPYNEQFF. CDR3 coding DNA: TGTGCCAGCGCCGTCGAGGGCCCATACAATGAGCAGTTCTTC.

The rearrangement links TRBV4-3 to TRBJ1-5, with D tentatively TRBD1 (6 bases). CDR3 size: 15 residues. Looked up from germline, CDR1 is LGHNA and CDR2 is YSLEER. V lost 0 bases, J lost 5 bases, and 11 bases lay in between. The CDR3 coding sequence is TGCGCCAGCAGCCAAGAGAACAGGGAGTATCAGCCCCAGCATTTT. Amino acids: CASSQENREYQPQHF.

The rearrangement joins TRBV5-4 to TRBJ2-3; 7 nucleotides line up with TRBD2. Germline V CDR1 and CDR2: SGHNT, YYREEE (reference sequence). The V gene end was trimmed by 4 bases and the J gene end by 0 bases; junction bases not matched to a gene: 8. This CDR3 comprises 16 residues. CDR3 nucleotides: TGTGCCAGCAGCAGACTAGCCCCTCTGAGCACAGATACGCAGTATTTT. Translation: CASSRLAPLSTDTQYF. The full variable domain, its missing parts supplied by reference TRBV5-4 and TRBJ2-3, is ETGVTQSPTHLIKTRGQQVTLRCSSQSGHNTVSWYQQALGQGPQFIFQYYREEENGRGNFPPRFSGLQFPNYSSELNVNALELDDSALYLCASSRLAPLSTDTQYFGPGTRLTVL.

The rearrangement links TRBV28 to TRBJ1-2, with 7 bases lining up with TRBD1. The length of the CDR3 is 15 residues. Germline assignment: CDR1 MDHEN and CDR2 SYDVKM. After removal of 5 bases from V and 0 bases from J, the junction contained 6 bases not matched to a gene. The CDR3, as DNA: TGTGCCAGCAGTCGCCAACAGGGGACTAACTATGGCTACACCTTC. Translating gives CASSRQQGTNYGYTF.

CDR3 region: CASRGLVDGYTF. DNA of the CDR3: TGTGCCAGTAGGGGTTTGGTTGATGGCTACACCTTC. This chain connects TRBV28 to TRBJ1-2, with D possibly being TRBD1 (5 bases). Germline CDR1 reads MDHEN; CDR2 reads SYDVKM. V was pared by 9 bases and J by 6 bases, with 14 bases between. The CDR3 is made up of 12 amino acids.

The chain uses TRBV7-2 and TRBJ2-3; 7 bases map to TRBD2. Germline CDR1 reads SGHTA; CDR2 reads FQGNSA. The CDR3 runs to 15 residues. V lost 5 bases and J lost 8; bases outside the gene matches: 13. The CDR3 region is CASSTGGTGGGTQYF. CDR3 bases: TGTGCCAGCAGCACTGGGGGAACGGGCGGGGGTACGCAGTATTTT.

The chain carries TRBV10-3 and TRBJ2-4, with D unclear. The CDR3 runs 15 residues. V lost 0 bases and J lost 0, with 6 bases in between. CDR1 is ENHRY, CDR2 SYGVKD, per germline. Written as DNA, the CDR3 is TGTGCCATCAGTGAGTCGTACTTAGCCAAAAACATTCAGTACTTC. Protein sequence: CAISESYLAKNIQYF.

V is TRBV5-8 and J is TRBJ1-1; D unclear. The CDR3 length is 13 residues. Germline V gene data show CDR1 as SGHTS and CDR2 as YDEGEE. V was trimmed by 2 bases and J by 0 bases, leaving 5 bases between them. The CDR3 DNA follows: TGTGCCAGCAGCTTAGACATGAACACTGAAGCTTTCTTT. Amino acid sequence: CASSLDMNTEAFF.

CDR3 nucleotides: TGTGCCAGCAGACCGGAGGCCCCCAGAGAGACCCAGTACTTC. It yields the protein CASRPEAPRETQYF. The chain recombines TRBV25-1 with TRBJ2-5; tentative D call: TRBD2 (5 bases). Looked up from germline, CDR1 is MGHDK and CDR2 is SYGVNS. The germline V and J ends were trimmed by 6 bases and 4 bases, with 15 bases remaining between them. The CDR3 length is 14 residues.

The chain couples TRBV3-1 (or the pseudogene TRBV3-2) to TRBJ2-7; TRBD2 is a possible D gene (5 bases). The V end lost 3 bases, the J end lost 2 bases, and 17 bases lay between the germline ends. The CDR3 is 16 residues long. Looked up from germline, CDR1 is LGHDT and CDR2 is YNNKEL (reference sequence). The CDR3 loop reads CASSHPGERDTYEQYF. The CDR3 DNA sequence: TGTGCCAGCAGCCACCCCGGGGAGAGAGATACCTACGAGCAGTACTTC.

The J gene is TRBJ1-3, the V gene TRBV27; TRBD1 might be the D (5 bases). Deletions cut 6 bases from V and 0 bases from J, with 9 bases between. This CDR3 contains 14 residues. Germline CDR1 and CDR2: MNHEY and SMNVEV (reference sequence). The CDR3 spells CASRGHASGNTIYF. The CDR3 DNA sequence: TGTGCCAGCAGAGGACACGCCTCTGGAAACACCATATATTTT.